This paragraph reports one T cell receptor beta chain. Its target is unknown. This sample was included in a study of shared clonotypes between healthy human individuals. Study conclusions and caveats: Sorted-subset sequencing was shown by rarefaction to be incomplete despite large depth. Clonotype sharing among donors likely depends on sequencing depth. There were few donors, and this limited the genetic and exposure-history diversity represented.

Germline V gene data show CDR1 as SGHAT and CDR2 as FQNNGV. The CDR3 totals 13 residues. V lost 0 bases and J 6 bases, leaving 6 bases between the germline ends. Profiled with immunoSEQ multiplex PCR; TCRdb holds only in-frame clones, not every one. The table lists 300,000 to 400,000 clones, 80% to 90% of them singletons. Every donor, a Caucasian adult, lived in Nashville, Tennessee. The TCR comes from a man between 18 and 35 years old in good health. The chain recombines TRBV11-2 with TRBJ2-1; D remains unclear. Sequenced input: memory CD8+ T cells sorted from blood. Subset defined: CD45RO+ cells pooled with CCR7-negative TemRA cells. CDR3 sequence: CASSLENVNEQFF. CDR3 nucleotides: TGTGCCAGCAGCTTAGAGAACGTCAATGAGCAGTTCTTC.